This T cell receptor (beta chain) was profiled in a study of cytomegalovirus exposure and HLA in healthy donors. Study information: From donors who were HLA-typed, an early data release held about 85 million unique TCRs. Study findings and constraints: Listed as cytomegalovirus-associated were 164 TCR beta chains. TRBV6-2, TRBV6-3 and other indistinguishable V segments were excluded.

This clone was counted once. The antigen is not known. PCR amplification relied on 60 Vbeta primers (plus 13 Jbeta primers). In the study's own analysis: Later analysis identified tens of millions of unique TCR beta chains, some 10 million shared. Repertoires were generated with immunoSEQ multiplex PCR, while TCRdb's copy carries only in-frame clones and drops some. V, J and clone size are those of that table, while D and trimming were read from the DNA. The table has 120,000 or so clones, over 60% seen once. V was clipped by 5 bases and J by 7 bases; unmatched bases: 6. The V gene's germline CDR1 is MNHEY and CDR2 SVGAGI. The CDR3 contains 14 residues.

The specimen was PBMCs. This TCR was sampled from a woman aged 40 to 50 in good health and CMV-seropositive. V gene TRBV6-5 combines with J gene TRBJ1-4; 8 nucleotides match TRBD1. The CDR3 loop reads CASSPGQGGEKLFF. Written as DNA, the CDR3 is TGTGCCAGCAGTCCCGGACAGGGAGGTGAAAAACTGTTTTTT.